Shown below are 30 T cell receptor beta chains from a single sample sequenced in a study of cytomegalovirus exposure and HLA in healthy donors (dated by TCRdb to the late 2010s). Libraries were made using the immunoSEQ multiplex PCR assay. For the multiplex PCR, a mixture combining 60 forward primers for TCR Vbeta segments and 13 reverse primers for TCR Jbeta segments was used. What TCRdb holds here is the immuneACCESS table cut down to in-frame rearrangements. Part of the clones is not present; checked against another copy, under half of the missing clones reflect an unresolved V gene, and the others are unexplained. This sample holds about 110,000 clones; more than 65% were observed only once. In total, the top ten clones hold 0.79% of the sample. The source material was PBMCs. These receptors were obtained from a boy between 10 and 17 years old in good health and CMV-seronegative.

The V call is TRBV9, the J call TRBJ1-5, with TRBD1 as a possible D gene (6 bases). The ends were cut back, 0 bases at V and 6 bases at J, with 13 bases in the middle. The CDR3 has 15 amino acids. The germline CDR1 and CDR2 sequences are SGDLS and YYNGEE. CDR3 DNA: TGTGCCAGCAGCGTAGGTCCGACAGGCGGTCAGCCCCAGCATTTT. Translated, it gives CASSVGPTGGQPQHF. Full variable domain (outside the CDR3, taken from reference TRBV9 and TRBJ1-5): DSGVTQTPKHLITATGQRVTLRCSPRSGDLSVYWYQQSLDQGLQFLIQYYNGEERAKGNILERFSAQQFPDLHSELNLSSLELGDSALYFCASSVGPTGGQPQHFGDGTRLSIL.

The chain is built from TRBV28 and TRBJ2-7; TRBD2 is a possible D gene (7 bases). CDR3 size: 14 residues. V lost 6 bases and J 2 bases, leaving 14 bases between the germline ends. Germline-derived CDR1 and CDR2 are MDHEN and SYDVKM. In DNA, the CDR3 is TGTGCCAGCAGGCCCCAAGGGGGGGCCTACGAGCAGTACTTC. It specifies CASRPQGGAYEQYF. Complete variable domain (other parts from reference TRBV28 and TRBJ2-7): DVKVTQSSRYLVKRTGEKVFLECVQDMDHENMFWYRQDPGLGLRLIYFSYDVKMKEKGDIPEGYSVSREKKERFSLILESASTNQTSMYLCASRPQGGAYEQYFGPGTRLTVT.

The CDR3 bases are TGTGCCAGCAGTGGGGATAGCGGGGCTCTATCTGGGACCCAGTACTTC. This encodes CASSGDSGALSGTQYF. The gene calls are TRBV2 and TRBJ2-5, with TRBD2 identical over 8 bases. V trimming: 4 bases; J trimming: 7 bases; junction bases outside the gene matches: 14. CDR3 length: 16 amino acids. CDR1 and CDR2 from the germline V gene are SNHLY and FYNNEI.

V usage is TRBV5-1 and J usage is TRBJ1-1, with D possibly being TRBD1 (5 bases). The germline V gene has CDR1 SGHRS and CDR2 YFSETQ. Trimming took off 2 bases at V and 4 bases at J, with 12 bases between the two ends. This CDR3 has 14 residues. The CDR3 sequence: CASSFNVQGTEAFF. CDR3 bases: TGCGCCAGCAGCTTTAATGTCCAGGGCACTGAAGCTTTCTTT. Full variable domain (remainder filled in from reference TRBV5-1 and TRBJ1-1): KAGVTQTPRYLIKTRGQQVTLSCSPISGHRSVSWYQQTPGQGLQFLFEYFSETQRNKGNFPGRFSGRQFSNSRSEMNVSTLELGDSALYLCASSFNVQGTEAFFGQGTRLTVV.

This clone was seen once. This chain uses TRBV30 with TRBJ2-3; 11 bases fit TRBD2. CDR3 size: 15 residues. Trimming at V came to 1 base and at J to 2 bases, leaving 2 bases not matched to a gene. Germline CDR1 reads GTSNPN; CDR2 reads SVGIG (reference sequence). CDR3: CAWSALAGATDTQYF. The DNA of the CDR3 is TGTGCCTGGAGTGCACTAGCGGGGGCCACAGATACGCAGTATTTT.

V and J are TRBV10-3 and TRBJ1-1, with unresolved D. Trimming took off 9 bases at V and 2 bases at J, with 13 bases between the two ends. The CDR3 totals 13 residues. Germline values: CDR1 ENHRY, CDR2 SYGVKD. The CDR3 region is CAIKAGSNTEAFF. The CDR3 nucleotides read TGTGCCATAAAAGCGGGCAGTAACACTGAAGCTTTCTTT.

This clone was recorded a few times. The chain carries TRBV6-5 and TRBJ1-5; no reliable D call. Germline V gives CDR1 MNHEY, CDR2 SVGAGI. The V end was cut by 6 bases, the J end by 1 base, with 7 bases between. The CDR3 covers 13 residues. This CDR3 is CASSPGSNQPQHF. CDR3 nucleotides: TGTGCCAGCAGCCCCGGGAGCAATCAGCCCCAGCATTTT.

The chain is built from TRBV5-1 and TRBJ1-5; D not resolved. Germline V gives CDR1 SGHRS, CDR2 YFSETQ. This CDR3 has 13 residues. V dropped 3 bases and J dropped 5 bases, with 9 bases sitting between them. CDR3 in amino acids: CASSSRPDQPQHF. The CDR3 DNA reads as TGCGCCAGCAGCTCGCGGCCGGATCAGCCCCAGCATTTT.

This sequence joins TRBV27 and TRBJ2-3, with TRBD2 matching over 8 bases. Losses at the gene ends were 4 bases for V and 6 bases for J; bases not matched to a gene: 9. This CDR3 contains 15 residues. Germline assignment: CDR1 MNHEY and CDR2 SMNVEV (reference sequence). Written as DNA, the CDR3 is TGTGCCAGCAGTTATACCGGGACTAGAACTGATACGCAGTATTTT. It is translated as CASSYTGTRTDTQYF.

This chain links TRBV28 with TRBJ2-1; D is ambiguous. Germline V gene sequence: CDR1 MDHEN, CDR2 SYDVKM. The CDR3 is made up of 15 amino acids. V was shortened by 6 bases and J by 3 bases, with 15 bases between the two germline ends. In nucleotides, the CDR3 is TGTGCCAGCAGGGGCCTAAGAACGAACTACAATGAGCAGTTCTTC. This encodes CASRGLRTNYNEQFF.

The CDR3 coding sequence is TGCGCCAGCAGCCAAGATATCGGCAGGGGGCCTGAAGAGACCCAGTACTTC. Its protein is CASSQDIGRGPEETQYF. The genes are TRBV4-3 and TRBJ2-5; 8 nucleotides match TRBD1. CDR1 is LGHNA, CDR2 YSLEER, per germline. This CDR3 contains 17 residues. J gave up 3 bases and V 0 bases, and 9 bases lay outside the gene matches.

This sequence joins TRBV5-4 and TRBJ2-3; D is unresolved. The ends were cut back, 4 bases at V and 0 bases at J, with 12 bases in the middle. This CDR3 is 15 amino acids long. Germline-derived CDR1 and CDR2 are SGHNT and YYREEE (reference sequence). CDR3 residues: CASSPVSSSTDTQYF. The CDR3 DNA is TGTGCCAGCAGCCCGGTATCCTCTAGCACAGATACGCAGTATTTT.

This clone was counted once. V is TRBV28 and J is TRBJ1-2, with D perhaps matching TRBD1 (6 bases). CDR1 is MDHEN and CDR2 is SYDVKM in the germline V gene. This CDR3 region has 16 residues. Between the trimmed V and J ends, which lost 5 bases and 4 bases, there was a span of 20 bases. DNA for the CDR3: TGTGCCAGCAGTACACGCCGGGGGGCAGTTGGCTATGGCTACACCTTC. It translates to CASSTRRGAVGYGYTF.

V is TRBV30 and J is TRBJ2-7; D gene uncertain. This CDR3 region has 11 residues. Per germline, CDR1 GTSNPN and CDR2 SVGIG (reference sequence). V gave up 4 bases and J gave up 6 bases, with 10 bases separating them. CDR3 sequence: CAWTLLGEQYF. The CDR3 nucleotides read TGTGCCTGGACCCTCCTCGGCGAGCAGTACTTC.

The J gene is TRBJ2-5, the V gene TRBV5-1; perhaps TRBD1 as D (7 bases). This CDR3 spans 16 amino acids. Per germline, CDR1 SGHRS and CDR2 YFSETQ. Between the trimmed V and J ends, which lost 0 bases and 3 bases, there was a span of 15 bases. CDR3 protein: CASSLAPVRGEETQYF. In DNA form, the CDR3 reads TGCGCCAGCAGCTTGGCCCCTGTCAGGGGGGAAGAGACCCAGTACTTC.

The chain carries TRBV4-1 and TRBJ2-5, with a tentative D call TRBD1 (6 bases). Germline loops: CDR1 MGHRA, CDR2 YSYEKL. The CDR3 loop spans 15 amino acids. Trimming removed 4 bases from V and 11 bases from J, with 23 bases in between. The CDR3 reads CASSPLISGVGEQYF. CDR3 DNA: TGCGCCAGCAGCCCCCTGATTTCAGGGGTTGGTGAGCAGTACTTC.

CDR3 amino acids: CASSTAASSYEQYF. CDR3 in DNA: TGTGCCAGTAGTACTGCAGCGAGCTCCTACGAGCAGTACTTC. This chain joins TRBV19 and TRBJ2-7; no reliable D call. The germline V gene encodes CDR1 LNHDA and CDR2 SQIVND (reference sequence). The ends were cut back, 4 bases at V and 0 bases at J, with 10 bases in the middle. The CDR3 has 14 residues.

The CDR3 protein is CASSYSNGLEQYF. CDR3 sequence (DNA): TGTGCCAGCAGTTACTCGAACGGTTTAGAGCAGTACTTC. V gene TRBV6-5 combines with J gene TRBJ2-7; D remains unclear. CDR1 MNHEY and CDR2 SVGAGI come from the germline V gene. Trimming left V 0 bases short and J 7 bases short, with 10 bases between. The CDR3 runs to 13 residues.

This rearrangement joins TRBV7-2 to TRBJ1-5; 7 bases match TRBD1. V dropped 2 bases and J dropped 5; count of bases not matched to a gene: 3. Germline loops: CDR1 SGHTA, CDR2 FQGNSA. This CDR3 spans 14 amino acids. CDR3 in DNA: TGTGCCAGCAGCTTATGGACAGGTGATCAGCCCCAGCATTTT. It specifies CASSLWTGDQPQHF.

CDR3 nucleotide sequence: TGTGCCTGGAGTGGTTACAGGGCCTCTGAAGCTTTCTTT. Residues: CAWSGYRASEAFF. The genes are TRBV30 and TRBJ1-1, with D tentatively TRBD1 (6 bases). The CDR3 has 13 amino acids. V dropped 1 base and J dropped 6 bases, with 12 bases sitting between them. The germline V gene has CDR1 GTSNPN and CDR2 SVGIG (reference sequence).

This clone was found a few times. The gene calls are TRBV2 and TRBJ1-1; 8 nucleotides match TRBD1. The J segment lost 4 bases and the V segment lost 1 base, leaving 11 bases of the junction unmatched. This CDR3 is 17 amino acids long. Germline V gene lookup returns CDR1 SNHLY and CDR2 FYNNEI. The chain's CDR3 is CASSEVAGGLGSTEAFF. CDR3 in DNA: TGTGCCAGCAGTGAAGTGGCAGGGGGCCTTGGTTCCACTGAAGCTTTCTTT.

The CDR3 loop is CASSLVSISGNTIYF. CDR3 in DNA: TGTGCCAGCAGCTTAGTCAGTATCTCTGGAAACACCATATATTTT. The V gene is TRBV7-9, the J gene TRBJ1-3; the D is unclear. Germline CDR1 SEHNR, CDR2 FQNEAQ (reference sequence). V lost 1 base and J lost 0, with 7 bases in between. The CDR3 spans 15 residues. The whole variable domain, filled in from reference TRBV7-9 and TRBJ1-3, reads DTGVSQNPRHKITKRGQNVTFRCDPISEHNRLYWYRQTLGQGPEFLTYFQNEAQLEKSRLLSDRFSAERPKGSFSTLEIQRTEQGDSAMYLCASSLVSISGNTIYFGEGSWLTVV.

The chain recombines TRBV5-1 with TRBJ2-5; the D gene is possibly TRBD2 (7 bases). CDR1 is SGHRS and CDR2 is YFSETQ in the germline V gene. CDR3 length: 16 amino acids. V was shortened by 4 bases and J by 5 bases, with 21 bases between the two germline ends. This CDR3 reads CASSLAGANLGETQYF. The CDR3 nucleotides are TGCGCCAGCAGCCTCGCGGGGGCTAATCTAGGCGAGACCCAGTACTTC. The entire variable domain, with the rest obtained from reference TRBV5-1 and TRBJ2-5, is as follows: KAGVTQTPRYLIKTRGQQVTLSCSPISGHRSVSWYQQTPGQGLQFLFEYFSETQRNKGNFPGRFSGRQFSNSRSEMNVSTLELGDSALYLCASSLAGANLGETQYFGPGTRLLVL.

The chain links TRBV18 to TRBJ1-1; a possible D gene is TRBD1 (5 bases). Trimming left V 7 bases short and J 1 base short, with 13 bases between. The CDR3 consists of 14 residues. Germline V gene sequence: CDR1 KGHSH, CDR2 LQKENI. CDR3 bases: TGTGCCAGCTTGCGGGAGGGGACGAACACTGAAGCTTTCTTT. Protein product: CASLREGTNTEAFF.

This sequence joins TRBV9 and TRBJ2-2, with 7 bases lining up with TRBD1. The length of the CDR3 is 14 residues. Trimming removed 7 bases from V and 5 bases from J; junction bases left unmatched: 8. The germline CDR1 and CDR2 sequences are SGDLS and YYNGEE. This CDR3 is CASSAGGMTGELFF. As DNA, the CDR3 is TGTGCCAGCTCCGCAGGGGGTATGACCGGGGAGCTGTTTTTT.

This clone was detected once. The chain carries TRBV21-1 and TRBJ2-1; the D segment call TRBD2 is taken from the table without a DNA check. TRBV21-1 is recorded as a pseudogene. This CDR3 contains 11 residues. This chain's CDR3 is CAISRGLEQFF. Here the CDR3 DNA reads TGTGCCATCTCCCGCGGGCTTGAGCAGTTCTTC.

This clone has more than one count but fewer than ten. The chain uses TRBV5-1 and TRBJ2-1, with a possible D match to TRBD2 (6 bases). Deletions cut 7 bases from V and 2 bases from J, with 13 bases between. In germline, CDR1 is SGHRS, CDR2 YFSETQ. CDR3 length: 14 amino acids. CDR3 amino acids: CASVGTQAYNEQFF. In DNA form, the CDR3 reads TGCGCCAGCGTTGGGACTCAAGCCTACAATGAGCAGTTCTTC. The whole variable domain, remainder taken from reference TRBV5-1 and TRBJ2-1, is KAGVTQTPRYLIKTRGQQVTLSCSPISGHRSVSWYQQTPGQGLQFLFEYFSETQRNKGNFPGRFSGRQFSNSRSEMNVSTLELGDSALYLCASVGTQAYNEQFFGPGTRLTVL.

The chain links TRBV7-3 to TRBJ2-5; the D gene is possibly TRBD2 (6 bases). CDR3 length equals 13 residues. V was pared by 5 bases and J by 5 bases, with 12 bases between. The germline CDR1 and CDR2 sequences are SGHTA and FQGTGA. CDR3 residues: CASSRHGGETQYF. CDR3 coding DNA: TGTGCCAGCAGCCGGCATGGGGGGGAGACCCAGTACTTC.

This chain links TRBV9 with TRBJ1-6, with 7 positions matching TRBD1. This CDR3 spans 15 amino acids. Germline trimming cut 4 bases from V and 10 bases from J; bases unmatched to any gene: 11. In germline, CDR1 is SGDLS, CDR2 YYNGEE. CDR3 nucleotides: TGTGCCAGCAGCCCAGAGGGGACAGTCCGATCACCCCTCCACTTT. Protein sequence: CASSPEGTVRSPLHF.

V gene TRBV9 combines with J gene TRBJ1-5; maybe TRBD1 (6 bases). The germline V and J ends were trimmed by 0 bases and 1 base, with 23 bases remaining between them. Per the germline V gene, CDR1 is SGDLS and CDR2 is YYNGEE. CDR3 size: 20 residues. CDR3 bases: TGTGCCAGCAGCGTAGATGATCATTTGGGGTTAGGGGGAAGCAATCAGCCCCAGCATTTT. This gives the protein CASSVDDHLGLGGSNQPQHF.